This record concerns one TCR beta chain sequence. The CDR3 extends over 14 amino acids. Germline lookup yields CDR1 KGHSH and CDR2 LQKENI. Trimming pared 0 bases from V and 7 bases from J, leaving 9 bases between. This specimen comes from a study of blood T cell repertoires in COVID-19. Study-wide background: Whether acute or convalescent, the COVID-19 samples came from the United States, Italy and Spain. T cells, B-cell-depleted T cells, or PBMCs provided the cDNA or gDNA that served as material.

Sequencing used immunoSEQ multiplex PCR; TCRdb keeps in-frame clones, though not all of them. The table shows 200,000 or so clones, with 85% to 90% occurring only once. The chain uses TRBV18 and TRBJ1-4; TRBD1 might be the D (6 bases). The sequenced material came from peripheral blood. The source of this sequence is a woman in her 70s with acute or convalescent COVID-19. CDR3 nucleotides: TGTGCCAGCTCACCACCGGCAGGGGTTGAAAAACTGTTTTTT. It codes for CASSPPAGVEKLFF.